The entry below describes one T cell receptor (beta chain). This sample was included in a study of T cell changes during pregnancy in multiple sclerosis. The CDR3 is 14 residues long. From germline, CDR1 is SEHNR and CDR2 FQNEAQ (reference sequence). J was trimmed by 5 bases and V by 6 bases; bases with no gene match: 10. Clones were read by immunoSEQ multiplex PCR, and TCRdb kept only the in-frame ones, dropping some. The sample carries roughly 22,000 clones, approximately 91% recorded once. Source: CD4+ T cells from peripheral blood mononuclear cells, taken after pregnancy. The chain employs TRBV7-9 and TRBJ2-7, with TRBD1 identical over 7 bases. This receptor was obtained from a female donor in good health, enrolled as a control in a pregnancy study. The CDR3 DNA sequence: TGTGCCAGCAGAGATAATACAGGGGCCCACGAGCAGTACTTC. It encodes CASRDNTGAHEQYF.